These T cell receptor beta chains were read from a single sample in a study of tumor-infiltrating lymphocytes in primary liver carcinoma. TCRdb itself ran the multiplex PCR reads through MiXCR, one entry per CDR3 protein. In the table there are roughly 200,000 distinct CDR3 sequences, around 81% of which are singletons. The specimen was tumor tissue from primary liver carcinoma. The receptors originated from a man aged 35 to 55 with primary liver carcinoma and hepatitis B virus infection. The CDR3 runs from the conserved cysteine through the conserved F or W. The D gene is left open where the match is weak. Rows give clone size only sometimes, using once, few, many, or a class for an expanded clone.

CDR3 DNA,CDR3 protein,D gene,clone size,J gene,V gene
TGTGCCTGGAGTAGGAAGGACTCCTACGAGCAGTGCTTC,CAWSRKDSYEQCF,-,-,TRBJ2-7,TRBV30
TGTGCCAGCAGCTGGGGGGGACCAACCGGGAAGCTGTTTTTT,CASSWGGPTGKLFF,TRBD2,-,TRBJ2-2,TRBV5-4
TGTGCCAGCAGCCACTCTGGGACCTACAATGAGCAGTTCTTC,CASSHSGTYNEQFF,-,-,TRBJ2-1,TRBV5-4
TGTGCCATCAGCCGCGTCGGAAATAGCAATCAGCCCCAGCATTTT,CAISRVGNSNQPQHF,-,-,TRBJ1-5,TRBV5-4
TGTGCCTGCAGCCGCGCCGGGGGACAGGGGGACAATGAGCAGTTCTTC,CACSRAGGQGDNEQFF,TRBD1,-,TRBJ2-1,TRBV4-2
TGTGCCAGCCGGAGTGGTTTTCTGTATTACGAGCAGTACTTC,CASRSGFLYYEQYF,-,once,TRBJ2-7,TRBV6-5
TGCAGTGCTTATGACAGTGGGCTAGCGGGGGCCAACCTCCTGACTTTC,CSAYDSGLAGANLLTF,TRBD2,-,TRBJ2-6,TRBV20-1
TGTGCCAGCAGCACGGGACAGACTCACATCGGGGTGCTGTTTTTT,CASSTGQTHIGVLFF,TRBD1,-,TRBJ2-2,TRBV11-1
TGTGCCAGCAGTACACAGGGGACGCCCTACACCGGGGAGCTGTTTTTT,CASSTQGTPYTGELFF,TRBD1,-,TRBJ2-2,TRBV6-2/TRBV6-3
TGCGCCAGCAGCCAAGTTGACCCTATAGGGTGCTACACCTTC,CASSQVDPIGCYTF,-,-,TRBJ1-2,TRBV4-1
TGCAGCGTTACCGGGCCCGCACCGCAGTATTTT,CSVTGPAPQYF,-,-,TRBJ2-3,TRBV29-1
TGCAGCGTTGTCACGGCGGGAGCGTACAATGGGGAGCTGTTTTTT,CSVVTAGAYNGELFF,TRBD2,-,TRBJ2-2,TRBV29-1
TGTGTCAGCAGCTTGACCGGGGGGCACCCAGATGCGCAGTATTTT,CVSSLTGGHPDAQYF,-,-,TRBJ2-3,TRBV5-5
TGTGCCAGCAGGCGGACAGAAGTAAATTCACCCCTCCACTTT,CASRRTEVNSPLHF,-,few,TRBJ1-6,TRBV28
TGTGCCAGCAATTCCTCCGGGGGGACTAGCATAGATACGCAGTATTTT,CASNSSGGTSIDTQYF,TRBD2,-,TRBJ2-3,TRBV28
TGTGCCAGCAGTGAGGGGGGAATCCAGGGCCGTGACTACACCTTC,CASSEGGIQGRDYTF,-,-,TRBJ1-2,TRBV6-1
TGCGCCAGCAACCAAACCATTAGCGGACATACGAACACCGGGGAGCTGTTTTTT,CASNQTISGHTNTGELFF,-,-,TRBJ2-2,TRBV4-3
TGCATCGTCGGCCGAATGCAGTTCTTC,CIVGRMQFF,-,-,TRBJ2-1,TRBV29-1
TGTGCCAGTAGTGAGGGGACAGGGGAATGCAATGAGCAGTTCTTC,CASSEGTGECNEQFF,TRBD1,once,TRBJ2-1,TRBV6-1
TGTGCCAGCAGTTGGACAGGGGTAAGGACTAAAGCTTTGTTT,CASSWTGVRTKALF,TRBD1,-,TRBJ1-1,TRBV6-6
TGTGCCAGCAGCCAAGGCCTCCGCAGCGGTAGGGCCTTGGAGAGCCAGTACTTC,CASSQGLRSGRALESQYF,-,-,TRBJ2-5,TRBV4-2
TGTACCAGCAATGAAGGGGGCACCACAGATACGCAGTATTTT,CTSNEGGTTDTQYF,TRBD1,-,TRBJ2-3,TRBV6-1
TGTGCCAGCAGTCAAGGGAGGGAGTCGAGGGGGCAGTTCTTC,CASSQGRESRGQFF,TRBD2,-,TRBJ2-1,TRBV14
TGTGCCAGCGGACTGTGGGACGGGACCCCAATTAATGAAAGACTGTTTTTT,CASGLWDGTPINERLFF,-,-,TRBJ1-4,TRBV7-9
TGTGCCAGCAGTCCCAGGGGGCTCACCGAAAAACTGTTTTTT,CASSPRGLTEKLFF,TRBD1,many,TRBJ1-4,TRBV6-5
TGCAGCGTTAGGACTAGCGCGGCGAACACCATGGAGCTGTTTTTT,CSVRTSAANTMELFF,TRBD2,-,TRBJ2-2,TRBV29-1
TGTGCCACTCGACAGTGGGCGGCTTCCTACGAGCAGTTCTTC,CATRQWAASYEQFF,-,-,TRBJ2-1,TRBV11-3
TGCAACGCCATGACAACTGGGACCGACACTCCCTACGAGCAGTACTTC,CNAMTTGTDTPYEQYF,-,-,TRBJ2-7,TRBV29-1
TGCAGCGTTGGGAGTAGCGCTGCGAACACCGGGGAGCTGATTTTT,CSVGSSAANTGELIF,-,-,TRBJ2-2,TRBV29-1
TGTGCAAGCAGCCCTAGGGCGGAGACCAATGAGCAGTTCTTC,CASSPRAETNEQFF,-,-,TRBJ2-1,TRBV11-2
TGCGCCAGCGGCTTAGAGGGAGGGAGCCATGAGCAGTTCTTC,CASGLEGGSHEQFF,TRBD2,-,TRBJ2-1,TRBV5-1
TGTGCCTGCAGCCACAGATACGAGCAGTACTTC,CACSHRYEQYF,-,-,TRBJ2-7,TRBV5-6
TGTGCCAGCTGCCAACACGTCGGGACGGGTAACAATGAGCAGTTCTTC,CASCQHVGTGNNEQFF,-,-,TRBJ2-1,TRBV4-2